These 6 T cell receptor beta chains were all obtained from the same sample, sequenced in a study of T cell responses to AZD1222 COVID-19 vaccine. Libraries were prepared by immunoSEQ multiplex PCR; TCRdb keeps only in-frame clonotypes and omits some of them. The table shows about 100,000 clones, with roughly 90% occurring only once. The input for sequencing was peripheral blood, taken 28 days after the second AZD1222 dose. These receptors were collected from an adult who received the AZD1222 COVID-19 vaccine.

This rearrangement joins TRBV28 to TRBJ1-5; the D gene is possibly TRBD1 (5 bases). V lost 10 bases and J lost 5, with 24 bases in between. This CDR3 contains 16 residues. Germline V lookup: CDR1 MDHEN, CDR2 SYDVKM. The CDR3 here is CATGLRGRNFYQPQHF. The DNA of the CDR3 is TGTGCCACCGGTCTGCGGGGGAGGAATTTTTATCAGCCCCAGCATTTT. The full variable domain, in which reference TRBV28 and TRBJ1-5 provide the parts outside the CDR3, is DVKVTQSSRYLVKRTGEKVFLECVQDMDHENMFWYRQDPGLGLRLIYFSYDVKMKEKGDIPEGYSVSREKKERFSLILESASTNQTSMYLCATGLRGRNFYQPQHFGDGTRLSIL.

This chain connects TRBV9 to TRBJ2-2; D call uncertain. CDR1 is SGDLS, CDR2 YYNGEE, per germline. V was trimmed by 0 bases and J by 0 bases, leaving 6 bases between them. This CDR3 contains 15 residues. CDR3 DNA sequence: TGTGCCAGCAGCGTAGAGGAGACGAACACCGGGGAGCTGTTTTTT. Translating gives CASSVEETNTGELFF.

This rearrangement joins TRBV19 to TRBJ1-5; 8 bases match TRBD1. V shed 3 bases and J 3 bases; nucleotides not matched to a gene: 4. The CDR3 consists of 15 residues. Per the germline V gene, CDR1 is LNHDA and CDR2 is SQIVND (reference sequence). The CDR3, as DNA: TGTGCCAGTAGTATGGACAGGGCCCCCAATCAGCCCCAGCATTTT. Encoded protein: CASSMDRAPNQPQHF.

CDR3 protein: CASSRGPSVYNEQFF. The CDR3 DNA reads as TGTGCCAGCAGCAGGGGCCCTAGCGTTTACAATGAGCAGTTCTTC. The rearrangement joins TRBV5-5 to TRBJ2-1; D might be TRBD2 (6 bases). Trimming cost V 4 bases and J 4 bases, with 15 bases left between them. Germline V gene lookup returns CDR1 SGHKS and CDR2 YYEKEE (reference sequence). The CDR3 runs 15 residues.

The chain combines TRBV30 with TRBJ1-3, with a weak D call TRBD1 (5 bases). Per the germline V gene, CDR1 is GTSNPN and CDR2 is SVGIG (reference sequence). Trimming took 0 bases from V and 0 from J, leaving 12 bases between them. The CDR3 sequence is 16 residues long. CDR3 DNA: TGTGCCTGGAGTGTAAGGAAAGGGACCTCTGGAAACACCATATATTTT. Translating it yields CAWSVRKGTSGNTIYF. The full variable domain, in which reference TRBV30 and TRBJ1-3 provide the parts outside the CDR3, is SQTIHQWPATLVQPVGSPLSLECTVEGTSNPNLYWYRQAAGRGLQLLFYSVGIGQISSEVPQNLSASRPQDRQFILSSKKLLLSDSGFYLCAWSVRKGTSGNTIYFGEGSWLTVV.

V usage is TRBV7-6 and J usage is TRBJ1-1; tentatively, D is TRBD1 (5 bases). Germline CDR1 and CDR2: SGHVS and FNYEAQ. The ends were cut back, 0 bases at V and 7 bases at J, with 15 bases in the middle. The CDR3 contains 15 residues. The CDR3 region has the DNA TGTGCCAGCAGCTTAGCAGGCCTAGGGACGGATGAAGCTTTCTTT. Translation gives CASSLAGLGTDEAFF.